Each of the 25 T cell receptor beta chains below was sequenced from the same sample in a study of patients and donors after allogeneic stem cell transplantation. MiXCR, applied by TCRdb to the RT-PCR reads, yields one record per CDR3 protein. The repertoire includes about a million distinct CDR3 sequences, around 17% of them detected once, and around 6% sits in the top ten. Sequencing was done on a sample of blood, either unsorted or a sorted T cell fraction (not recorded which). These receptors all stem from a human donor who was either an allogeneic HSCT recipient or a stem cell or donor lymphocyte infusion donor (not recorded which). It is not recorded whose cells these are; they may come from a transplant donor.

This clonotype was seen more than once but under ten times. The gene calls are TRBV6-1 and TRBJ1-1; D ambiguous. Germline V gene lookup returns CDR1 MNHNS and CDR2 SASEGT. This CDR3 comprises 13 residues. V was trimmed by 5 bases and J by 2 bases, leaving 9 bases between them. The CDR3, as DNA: TGTGCCAGCAGTACGTTAGTAAACACTGAAGCTTTCTTT. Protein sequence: CASSTLVNTEAFF.

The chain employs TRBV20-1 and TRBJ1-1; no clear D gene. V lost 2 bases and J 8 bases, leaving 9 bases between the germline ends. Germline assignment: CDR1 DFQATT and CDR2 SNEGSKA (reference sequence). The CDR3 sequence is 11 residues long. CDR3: CSARRELEAFF. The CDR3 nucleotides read TGCAGTGCTAGACGGGAGCTCGAAGCTTTCTTT.

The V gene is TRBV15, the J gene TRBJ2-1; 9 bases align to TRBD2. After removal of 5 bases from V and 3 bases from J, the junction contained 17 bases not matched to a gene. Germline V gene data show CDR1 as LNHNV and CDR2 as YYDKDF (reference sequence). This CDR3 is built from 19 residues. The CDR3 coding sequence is TGTGCCACCAGCCCCCGAACGAGCAGCGGGAGGTCGATCTACAATGAGCAGTTCTTC. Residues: CATSPRTSSGRSIYNEQFF.

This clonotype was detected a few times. The CDR3 sequence: CASSPVKGRIQHF. The CDR3 nucleotides read TGTGCCAGCAGTCCCGTAAAGGGGCGGATTCAGCATTTT. The chain employs TRBV27 and TRBJ1-5, with D perhaps TRBD1 (5 bases). The CDR3 runs to 13 residues. Germline values: CDR1 MNHEY, CDR2 SMNVEV (reference sequence). The V end was cut by 5 bases, the J end by 13 bases, with 18 bases between.

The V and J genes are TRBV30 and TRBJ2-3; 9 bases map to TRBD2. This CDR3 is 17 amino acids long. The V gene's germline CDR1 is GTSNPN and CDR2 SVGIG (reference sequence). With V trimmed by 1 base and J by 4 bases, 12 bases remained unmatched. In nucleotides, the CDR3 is TGTGCCTGGAGTGGGGGAGGGAGCGGGAGGTTTGCAGATACGCAGTATTTT. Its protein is CAWSGGGSGRFADTQYF.

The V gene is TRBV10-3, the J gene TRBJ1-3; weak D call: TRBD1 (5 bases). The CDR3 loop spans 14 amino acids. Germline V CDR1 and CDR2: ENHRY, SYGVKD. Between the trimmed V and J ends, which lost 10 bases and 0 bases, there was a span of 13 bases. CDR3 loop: CATRDRSSGNTIYF. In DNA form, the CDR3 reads TGTGCCACGCGGGACCGTTCCTCTGGAAACACCATATATTTT.

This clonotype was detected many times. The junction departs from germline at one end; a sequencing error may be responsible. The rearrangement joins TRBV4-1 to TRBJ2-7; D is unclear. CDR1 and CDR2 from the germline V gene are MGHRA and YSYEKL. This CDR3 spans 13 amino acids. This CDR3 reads CASSPPGPYEQYF. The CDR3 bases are TGTGCCAGCAGTCCACCTGGACCATACGAGCAGTACTTC.

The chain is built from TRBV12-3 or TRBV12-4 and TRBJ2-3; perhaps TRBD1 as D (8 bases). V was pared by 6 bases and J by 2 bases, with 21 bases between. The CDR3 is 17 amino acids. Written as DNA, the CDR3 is TGTGCCAGCAGCTTACAGGGGGTGGAGCGGGACACAGATACGCAGTATTTT. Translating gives CASSLQGVERDTDTQYF.

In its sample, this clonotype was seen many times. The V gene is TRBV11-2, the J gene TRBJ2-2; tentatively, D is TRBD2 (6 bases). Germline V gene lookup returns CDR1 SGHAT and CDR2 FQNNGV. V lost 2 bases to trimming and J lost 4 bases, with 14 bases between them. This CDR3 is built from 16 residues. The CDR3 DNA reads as TGTGCCAGCAGCTTAAGGGCTAGCGACGGCACCGGGGAGCTGTTTTTT. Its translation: CASSLRASDGTGELFF.

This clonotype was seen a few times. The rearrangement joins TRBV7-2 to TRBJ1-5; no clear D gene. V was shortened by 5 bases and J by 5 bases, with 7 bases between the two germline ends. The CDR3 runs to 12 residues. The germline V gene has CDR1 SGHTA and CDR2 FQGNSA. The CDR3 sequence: CASSRGYQPQHF. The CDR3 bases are TGTGCCAGCAGCCGTGGGTATCAGCCCCAGCATTTT. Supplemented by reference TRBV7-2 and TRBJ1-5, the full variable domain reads GAGVSQSPSNKVTEKGKDVELRCDPISGHTALYWYRQSLGQGLEFLIYFQGNSAPDKSGLPSDRFSAERTGGSVSTLTIQRTQQEDSAVYLCASSRGYQPQHFGDGTRLSIL.

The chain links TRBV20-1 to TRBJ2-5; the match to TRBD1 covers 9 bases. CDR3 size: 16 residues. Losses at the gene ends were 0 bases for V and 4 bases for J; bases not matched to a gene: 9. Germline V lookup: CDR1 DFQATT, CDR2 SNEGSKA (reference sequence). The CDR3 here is CSARDPGTGKLETQYF. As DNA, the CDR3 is TGCAGTGCTAGAGATCCCGGGACAGGGAAACTAGAGACCCAGTACTTC.

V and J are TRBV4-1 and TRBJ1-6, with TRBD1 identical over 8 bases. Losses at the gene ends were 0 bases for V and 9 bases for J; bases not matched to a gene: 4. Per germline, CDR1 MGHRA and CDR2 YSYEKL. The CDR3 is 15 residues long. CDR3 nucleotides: TGCGCCAGCAGCCAAGATCCAGGGGGCGGTTCACCCCTCCACTTT. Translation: CASSQDPGGGSPLHF.

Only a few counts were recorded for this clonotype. In DNA, the CDR3 is TGTGCCAGCAGATCCCGACTAGCGGGGAGCAATGAGCAGTTCTTC. This codes for CASRSRLAGSNEQFF. V and J are TRBV6-2 or TRBV6-3 and TRBJ2-1, with 11 nucleotides matching TRBD2. The V gene's germline CDR1 is MNHEY and CDR2 SVGEGT. With 6 bases clipped from V and 6 bases from J, the junction kept 7 bases outside the gene matches. CDR3 size: 15 residues.

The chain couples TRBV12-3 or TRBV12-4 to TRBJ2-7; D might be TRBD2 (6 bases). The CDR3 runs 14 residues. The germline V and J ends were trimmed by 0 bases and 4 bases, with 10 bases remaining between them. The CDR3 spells CASSLAGLGYEQYF. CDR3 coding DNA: TGTGCCAGCAGTTTAGCGGGACTTGGGTACGAGCAGTACTTC.

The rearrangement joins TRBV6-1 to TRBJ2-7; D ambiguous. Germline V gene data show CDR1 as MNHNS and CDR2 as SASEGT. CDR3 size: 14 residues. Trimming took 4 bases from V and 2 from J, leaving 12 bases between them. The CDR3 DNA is TGTGCCAGCAGTGCGTGGGGAATGGCCTACGAGCAGTACTTC. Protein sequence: CASSAWGMAYEQYF.

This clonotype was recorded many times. Here the CDR3 DNA reads TGTGCCAGCAGTTTCTCTTACCCCGGGACCACTGAAGCTTTCTTT. Protein sequence: CASSFSYPGTTEAFF. V and J are TRBV6-2 or TRBV6-3 and TRBJ1-1; possible D gene TRBD1, 5 bases. The CDR3 sequence is 15 residues long. V lost 4 bases to trimming and J lost 4 bases, with 16 bases between them. Germline V gene lookup returns CDR1 MNHEY and CDR2 SVGEGT.

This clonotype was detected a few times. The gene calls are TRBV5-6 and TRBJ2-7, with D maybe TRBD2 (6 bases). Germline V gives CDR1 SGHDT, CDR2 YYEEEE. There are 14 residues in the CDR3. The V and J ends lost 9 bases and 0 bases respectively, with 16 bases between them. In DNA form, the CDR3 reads TGTGCCACCTATCCGGGACTTAACTCCTACGAGCAGTACTTC. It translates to CATYPGLNSYEQYF. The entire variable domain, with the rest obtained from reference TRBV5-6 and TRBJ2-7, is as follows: DAGVTQSPTHLIKTRGQQVTLRCSPKSGHDTVSWYQQALGQGPQFIFQYYEEEERQRGNFPDRFSGHQFPNYSSELNVNALLLGDSALYLCATYPGLNSYEQYFGPGTRLTVT.

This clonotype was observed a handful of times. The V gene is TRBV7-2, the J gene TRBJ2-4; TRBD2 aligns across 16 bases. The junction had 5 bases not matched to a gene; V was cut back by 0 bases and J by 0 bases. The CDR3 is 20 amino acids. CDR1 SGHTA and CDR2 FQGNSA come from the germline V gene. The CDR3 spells CASSLAWGLAGGLAKNIQYF. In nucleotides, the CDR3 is TGTGCCAGCAGCTTAGCATGGGGACTAGCGGGGGGGCTAGCCAAAAACATTCAGTACTTC.

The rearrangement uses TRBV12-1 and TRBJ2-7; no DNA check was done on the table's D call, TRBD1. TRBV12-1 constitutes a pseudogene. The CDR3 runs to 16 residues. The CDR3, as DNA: TGTGCCAGCAGCTTGTTAAGTATTGGGACAGCACCCGAGCAGTACTTC. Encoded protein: CASSLLSIGTAPEQYF.

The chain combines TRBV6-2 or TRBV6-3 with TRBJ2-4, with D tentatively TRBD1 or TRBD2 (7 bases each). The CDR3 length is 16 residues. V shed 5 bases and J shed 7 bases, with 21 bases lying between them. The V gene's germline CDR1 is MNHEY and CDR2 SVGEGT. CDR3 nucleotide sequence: TGTGCCAGCAGTGTACCAGGGGGGGCGCCCCGGAACATTCAGTACTTC. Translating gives CASSVPGGAPRNIQYF.

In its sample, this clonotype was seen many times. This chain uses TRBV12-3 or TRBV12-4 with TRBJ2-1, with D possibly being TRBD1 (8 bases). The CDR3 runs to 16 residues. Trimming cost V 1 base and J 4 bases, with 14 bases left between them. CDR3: CASSLDRGGHYNEQFF. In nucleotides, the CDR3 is TGTGCCAGCAGTTTAGACAGGGGGGGACATTACAATGAGCAGTTCTTC.

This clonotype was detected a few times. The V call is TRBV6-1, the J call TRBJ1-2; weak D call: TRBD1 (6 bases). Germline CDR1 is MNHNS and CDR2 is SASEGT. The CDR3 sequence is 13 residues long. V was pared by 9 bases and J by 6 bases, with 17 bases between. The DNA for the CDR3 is TGTGCCAGTCAGGCTCGGAGGACAGATGGCTACACCTTC. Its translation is CASQARRTDGYTF.

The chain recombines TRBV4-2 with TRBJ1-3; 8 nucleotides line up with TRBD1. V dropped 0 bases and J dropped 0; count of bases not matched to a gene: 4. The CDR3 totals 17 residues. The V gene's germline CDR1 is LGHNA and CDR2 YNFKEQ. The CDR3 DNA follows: TGTGCCAGCAGCCAAGACCGCGGACAGGGCTCTGGAAACACCATATATTTT. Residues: CASSQDRGQGSGNTIYF.

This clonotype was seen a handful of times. The CDR3, as DNA: TGCGCCAGCAGCATAGACACTGAAGCTTTCTTT. Encoded protein: CASSIDTEAFF. The chain employs TRBV5-1 and TRBJ1-1; D remains ambiguous. This CDR3 has 11 residues. Trimming left V 4 bases short and J 3 bases short, with 4 bases between. Germline V gives CDR1 SGHRS, CDR2 YFSETQ.

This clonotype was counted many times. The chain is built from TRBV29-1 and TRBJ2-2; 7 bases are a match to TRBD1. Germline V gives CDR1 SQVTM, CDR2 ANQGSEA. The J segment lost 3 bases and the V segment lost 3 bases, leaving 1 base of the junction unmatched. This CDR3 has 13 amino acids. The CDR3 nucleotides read TGCAGCGTTGATAGGGGGCACACCGGGGAGCTGTTTTTT. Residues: CSVDRGHTGELFF.